A single sample is the source of the 20 T cell receptor beta chains below, sequenced in a study of blood T cell repertoires in COVID-19. Assay: immunoSEQ multiplex PCR; the TCRdb copy retains only in-frame clones and omits some. The data contain roughly 300,000 clones, around nine tenths of them singletons. Sequencing was done on a sample of peripheral blood. The receptors here all came from a woman in her thirties with COVID-19, enrolled during active disease.

This clone has more than one count but fewer than ten. This rearrangement joins TRBV19 to TRBJ1-1, with D unresolved. Germline V gene sequence: CDR1 LNHDA, CDR2 SQIVND (reference sequence). The CDR3 contains 17 residues. V lost 5 bases, J lost 5 bases, and 24 bases lay in between. The CDR3 sequence is CASSSTSWTSTGTEAFF. The CDR3 bases are TGTGCCAGTAGTTCGACCTCCTGGACTTCTACGGGAACTGAAGCTTTCTTT.

The rearrangement uses TRBV30 and TRBJ2-3; a weak D match, TRBD2 (7 bases). The CDR3 is 14 amino acids. Germline assignment: CDR1 GTSNPN and CDR2 SVGIG (reference sequence). V lost 1 base, J lost 4 bases, and 12 bases lay in between. The CDR3 reads CAWSAGGEADTQYF. DNA of the CDR3: TGTGCCTGGAGTGCGGGGGGCGAGGCAGATACGCAGTATTTT. The full variable domain, with the rest looked up from reference TRBV30 and TRBJ2-3, is SQTIHQWPATLVQPVGSPLSLECTVEGTSNPNLYWYRQAAGRGLQLLFYSVGIGQISSEVPQNLSASRPQDRQFILSSKKLLLSDSGFYLCAWSAGGEADTQYFGPGTRLTVL.

V and J are TRBV14 and TRBJ2-2; D is unresolved. The ends were cut back, 1 base at V and 7 bases at J, with 7 bases in the middle. Germline values: CDR1 SGHDN, CDR2 FVKESK. CDR3 length: 13 amino acids. The CDR3 loop is CASSQVSLGELFF. For the CDR3, the DNA is TGTGCCAGCAGCCAAGTTTCCCTCGGGGAGCTGTTTTTT.

V and J are TRBV24-1 and TRBJ1-2, with D possibly TRBD1 on 6 matching bases. V lost 5 bases and J 2 bases, leaving 11 bases between the germline ends. CDR3 length: 14 amino acids. The germline V gene has CDR1 KGHDR and CDR2 SFDVKD. This CDR3 is CATSGQDSNYGYTF. The CDR3 nucleotides are TGTGCCACCAGTGGACAGGACTCAAACTATGGCTACACCTTC.

The chain carries TRBV5-8 and TRBJ1-5, with a possible D match to TRBD1 (5 bases). CDR1 is SGHTS, CDR2 YDEGEE, per germline. The CDR3 totals 15 residues. The germline V and J ends were trimmed by 2 bases and 4 bases, with 13 bases remaining between them. This CDR3 is CASSFHRGGNQPQHF. For the CDR3, the DNA is TGTGCCAGCAGCTTCCACCGGGGGGGAAATCAGCCCCAGCATTTT. Combining the CDR3 with reference TRBV5-8 and TRBJ1-5 gives the whole variable domain EAGVTQSPTHLIKTRGQQATLRCSPISGHTSVYWYQQALGLGLQFLLWYDEGEERNRGNFPPRFSGRQFPNYSSELNVNALELEDSALYLCASSFHRGGNQPQHFGDGTRLSIL.

This chain links TRBV7-3 with TRBJ2-1; weak D call: TRBD1 (6 bases). V lost 0 bases and J 5 bases, leaving 11 bases between the germline ends. The CDR3 covers 15 residues. Per the germline V gene, CDR1 is SGHTA and CDR2 is FQGTGA. CDR3 DNA sequence: TGTGCCAGCAGCTTAACACCGGACAGAAACAATGAGCAGTTCTTC. It codes for CASSLTPDRNNEQFF. The full variable domain, completed using reference TRBV7-3 and TRBJ2-1, is GAGVSQTPSNKVTEKGKYVELRCDPISGHTALYWYRQSLGQGPEFLIYFQGTGAADDSGLPNDRFFAVRPEGSVSTLKIQRTERGDSAVYLCASSLTPDRNNEQFFGPGTRLTVL.

This chain joins TRBV10-1 and TRBJ2-5; D gene unclear. Germline V gene data show CDR1 as WNHNN and CDR2 as SYGVQD (reference sequence). This CDR3 region has 14 residues. V was trimmed by 7 bases and J by 2 bases, leaving 14 bases between them. CDR3 amino acids: CASTVWAQQETQYF. CDR3 nucleotide sequence: TGCGCCAGCACGGTGTGGGCGCAGCAAGAGACCCAGTACTTC.

V and J are TRBV7-2 and TRBJ1-1; 9 nucleotides line up with TRBD1. V lost 1 base to trimming and J lost 5 bases; unmatched junction nucleotides: 11. The length of the CDR3 is 17 residues. Germline CDR1 and CDR2: SGHTA and FQGNSA. The chain's CDR3 is CASSLDRGRASGTEAFF. Written as DNA, the CDR3 is TGTGCCAGCAGCTTAGACAGGGGGCGAGCCAGCGGGACTGAAGCTTTCTTT.

V is TRBV12-3 or TRBV12-4 and J is TRBJ1-1; D gene ambiguous. The V end lost 3 bases, the J end lost 6 bases, and 8 bases lay between the germline ends. CDR3 length: 12 residues. The CDR3 DNA sequence: TGTGCCAGCAGTTTTTCTCGGTCTGAAGCTTTCTTT. Protein product: CASSFSRSEAFF.

The chain has TRBV6-6 and TRBJ2-3; 7 nucleotides line up with TRBD2. Germline CDR1 and CDR2: MNHNY and SVGAGI (reference sequence). V was clipped by 0 bases and J by 2 bases; unmatched bases: 5. This CDR3 spans 16 amino acids. This CDR3 is CASSYSRRGDTDTQYF. The CDR3 DNA follows: TGTGCCAGCAGTTACTCGCGACGGGGGGACACAGATACGCAGTATTTT.

The V and J genes are TRBV6-5 and TRBJ2-7; the D is unclear. The ends were cut back, 0 bases at V and 1 base at J, with 13 bases in the middle. Germline V gene data show CDR1 as MNHEY and CDR2 as SVGAGI. This CDR3 is built from 16 residues. The CDR3 sequence: CASSYSPTHISYEQYF. The DNA for the CDR3 is TGTGCCAGCAGTTACTCTCCGACTCACATATCCTACGAGCAGTACTTC.

The genes are TRBV27 and TRBJ1-4; D call uncertain. With 5 bases removed from V and 11 bases from J, the gap between germline ends came to 6 bases. The CDR3 contains 10 residues. The germline CDR1 and CDR2 sequences are MNHEY and SMNVEV (reference sequence). The CDR3 coding sequence is TGTGCCAGCAGTCCCCCGAAACTGTTTTTT. Residues: CASSPPKLFF. Using reference TRBV27 and TRBJ1-4 for the parts outside the CDR3, the full variable domain is EAQVTQNPRYLITVTGKKLTVTCSQNMNHEYMSWYRQDPGLGLRQIYYSMNVEVTDKGDVPEGYKVSRKEKRNFPLILESPSPNQTSLYFCASSPPKLFFGSGTQLSVL.

This chain links TRBV12-3 or TRBV12-4 with TRBJ1-1, with D possibly matching TRBD1 (6 bases). The CDR3 sequence is 12 residues long. The ends were cut back, 6 bases at V and 5 bases at J, with 10 bases in the middle. The chain's CDR3 is CASSRTGTEAFF. CDR3 in DNA: TGTGCCAGCAGCCGTACAGGGACTGAAGCTTTCTTT.

The chain carries TRBV19 and TRBJ2-1, with D possibly being TRBD2 (7 bases). The CDR3 loop spans 15 amino acids. The germline CDR1 and CDR2 sequences are LNHDA and SQIVND (reference sequence). V was clipped by 1 base and J by 10 bases, with 17 bases between them. CDR3 amino acids: CASSIGSRGTIEQFF. The CDR3 coding sequence is TGTGCCAGTAGTATAGGGTCGAGGGGGACTATAGAGCAGTTCTTC.

CDR3 bases: TGCGCCAGCAGCTTGGGATCTAGCGGGGGTTACAATGAGCAGTTCTTC. Protein product: CASSLGSSGGYNEQFF. The J gene is TRBJ2-1, the V gene TRBV5-1; 10 bases are a match to TRBD2. CDR1 is SGHRS and CDR2 is YFSETQ in the germline V gene. The J segment lost 4 bases and the V segment lost 0 bases, leaving 4 bases of the junction unmatched. This CDR3 spans 16 amino acids. The full variable domain, with the rest looked up from reference TRBV5-1 and TRBJ2-1, is KAGVTQTPRYLIKTRGQQVTLSCSPISGHRSVSWYQQTPGQGLQFLFEYFSETQRNKGNFPGRFSGRQFSNSRSEMNVSTLELGDSALYLCASSLGSSGGYNEQFFGPGTRLTVL.

This clone was seen a few times. The V gene is TRBV10-3, the J gene TRBJ1-1; D is unclear. This CDR3 region has 13 residues. The V gene's germline CDR1 is ENHRY and CDR2 SYGVKD. Between the trimmed V and J ends, which lost 3 bases and 8 bases, there was a span of 13 bases. CDR3 bases: TGTGCCATCAGTGACCCAGATACGATCGAAGCTTTCTTT. Its translation is CAISDPDTIEAFF.

This chain connects TRBV11-3 to TRBJ2-1, with 14 bases that match TRBD2. Germline lookup yields CDR1 SGHNT and CDR2 YENEEA. This CDR3 spans 17 amino acids. Losses at the gene ends were 1 base for V and 7 bases for J; bases not matched to a gene: 6. CDR3 region: CASSLGLAGGPWNEQFF. CDR3 DNA sequence: TGTGCCAGCAGCTTAGGACTAGCGGGGGGGCCGTGGAATGAGCAGTTCTTC.

The genes are TRBV28 and TRBJ2-5; TRBD2 matches 10 bases. The CDR3 is made up of 15 amino acids. The trim removed 6 bases at V and 2 bases at J, leaving 6 bases unmatched. From germline, CDR1 is MDHEN and CDR2 SYDVKM. The CDR3 here is CASRSGGAGQETQYF. CDR3 nucleotides: TGTGCCAGCAGGAGCGGGGGGGCGGGGCAAGAGACCCAGTACTTC.

CDR3 coding DNA: TGCGCCAGCAGCTTCGGACAGGGGACGAACACTGAAGCTTTCTTT. Amino acid sequence: CASSFGQGTNTEAFF. The gene calls are TRBV5-1 and TRBJ1-1; 9 bases are shared with TRBD1. Germline V gives CDR1 SGHRS, CDR2 YFSETQ. The ends lost 2 bases at V and 1 base at J; junction bases unmatched: 3. The CDR3 spans 15 residues.

CDR3 sequence: CASSHYSWTGIYNEQFF. CDR3 DNA sequence: TGTGCCAGCAGTCATTACTCTTGGACAGGGATCTACAATGAGCAGTTCTTC. The V call is TRBV6-6, the J call TRBJ2-1; TRBD1 aligns across 8 bases. With 5 bases clipped from V and 3 bases from J, the junction kept 12 bases outside the gene matches. The CDR3 is 17 amino acids. The germline V gene encodes CDR1 MNHNY and CDR2 SVGAGI (reference sequence).